The 19 T cell receptor beta chains in this list originate from one sample, sequenced in a study of post-analysis software for immune sequencing data. Study results and limitations: Relative to controls, patients had several TRBV segments at higher frequency, with TRBV5-6, TRBV5-1 and TRBV20-1 among these.

Incorporated into the TCR beta cDNA libraries were unique molecular identifiers, which served to reduce PCR and sequencing biases. TCRdb itself ran the PCR reads through MiXCR, one entry per CDR3 protein. The sample lists hundreds of thousands of distinct CDR3 sequences, 55% to 70% occurring once. Their cognate antigens are unknown. The sequencing input was blood. All receptors come from a girl aged 2 to 10 with multiple sclerosis.

This clonotype showed up just a few times. V usage is TRBV6-2 or TRBV6-3 and J usage is TRBJ2-7; D perhaps matches TRBD2 (5 bases). Germline-derived CDR1 and CDR2 are MNHEY and SVGEGT. Trimming cost V 5 bases and J 0 bases, with 11 bases left between them. The CDR3 runs to 14 residues. CDR3 DNA sequence: TGTGCCAGCAGTCGTTCGGGAAGCTCCTACGAGCAGTACTTC. Translated, it gives CASSRSGSSYEQYF.

In this sample, this clonotype turned up a few times. The chain recombines TRBV29-1 with TRBJ2-1, with D possibly TRBD1 on 6 matching bases. Germline-derived CDR1 and CDR2 are SQVTM and ANQGSEA. CDR3 length: 15 residues. Trimming pared 6 bases from V and 0 bases from J, leaving 15 bases between. CDR3 residues: CSVQRGSASYNEQFF. The CDR3 coding sequence is TGCAGCGTCCAAAGGGGGTCGGCCTCCTACAATGAGCAGTTCTTC.

This clonotype has just one count. This rearrangement joins TRBV3-1 to TRBJ2-5, with D maybe TRBD1 (6 bases). Germline V gene data show CDR1 as LGHDT and CDR2 as YNNKEL (reference sequence). The V and J ends lost 4 bases and 2 bases respectively, with 23 bases between them. There are 18 residues in the CDR3. The chain's CDR3 is CASSPWTVIDGYQETQYF. The CDR3 DNA sequence: TGTGCCAGCAGCCCTTGGACAGTTATAGACGGGTATCAAGAGACCCAGTACTTC.

The V and J genes are TRBV6-6 and TRBJ2-7; D unclear. The CDR3 has 14 residues. Germline V gene lookup returns CDR1 MNHNY and CDR2 SVGAGI (reference sequence). V shed 2 bases and J shed 2 bases, with 10 bases lying between them. In nucleotides, the CDR3 is TGTGCCAGCAGTTACGGCGGCAGCACCTACGAGCAGTACTTC. It codes for CASSYGGSTYEQYF.

The chain carries TRBV10-3 and TRBJ2-7; the D gene is possibly TRBD1 (6 bases). The CDR3 sequence is 13 residues long. Germline-derived CDR1 and CDR2 are ENHRY and SYGVKD. The CDR3 DNA sequence: TGTGGTGCCAGACGGGACACCCCCTACGAGCAGTACTTC. Its translation is CGARRDTPYEQYF.

The table lists this clonotype with a few counts. This chain joins TRBV5-1 and TRBJ2-1, with TRBD2 matching over 9 bases. V gave up 5 bases and J gave up 2 bases; unmatched junction bases: 11. This CDR3 spans 17 amino acids. Germline V gene lookup returns CDR1 SGHRS and CDR2 YFSETQ. The CDR3 DNA follows: TGCGCCAGCAGACTCGACCTTAGCGGGAGCCCCTACAATGAGCAGTTCTTC. Translated: CASRLDLSGSPYNEQFF. Full variable domain (remainder filled in from reference TRBV5-1 and TRBJ2-1): KAGVTQTPRYLIKTRGQQVTLSCSPISGHRSVSWYQQTPGQGLQFLFEYFSETQRNKGNFPGRFSGRQFSNSRSEMNVSTLELGDSALYLCASRLDLSGSPYNEQFFGPGTRLTVL.

The chain combines TRBV11-3 with TRBJ1-4; maybe TRBD1 (5 bases). The CDR3 length is 16 residues. V was cut by 6 bases and J by 3 bases, with 17 bases left in between. Germline CDR1 is SGHNT and CDR2 is YENEEA. For the CDR3, the DNA is TGTGCCAGCAGGCTAGACAGAAGTTGGGCTAATGAAAAACTGTTTTTT. This encodes CASRLDRSWANEKLFF.

CDR3 protein: CASREGDGLNYGYTF. The CDR3 coding sequence is TGCGCCAGCAGAGAGGGGGACGGCCTTAACTATGGCTACACCTTC. J is TRBJ1-2 and V is TRBV5-1; possible D gene TRBD1, 6 bases. This CDR3 comprises 15 residues. CDR1 is SGHRS and CDR2 is YFSETQ in the germline V gene. Trimming left V 5 bases short and J 1 base short, with 15 bases between.

CDR3 bases: TGTGCCAGCAGTTCCTTTTTTCAGGGTGAAGCTTTCTTT. It yields the protein CASSSFFQGEAFF. The gene calls are TRBV28 and TRBJ1-1; tentative D call: TRBD1 (5 bases). CDR1 MDHEN and CDR2 SYDVKM come from the germline V gene. V was clipped by 4 bases and J by 7 bases, with 13 bases between them. The CDR3 extends over 13 amino acids. Complete variable domain (other parts from reference TRBV28 and TRBJ1-1): DVKVTQSSRYLVKRTGEKVFLECVQDMDHENMFWYRQDPGLGLRLIYFSYDVKMKEKGDIPEGYSVSREKKERFSLILESASTNQTSMYLCASSSFFQGEAFFGQGTRLTVV.

This chain joins TRBV24-1 and TRBJ2-3; TRBD2 might be the D (5 bases). Trimming took off 4 bases at V and 2 bases at J, with 12 bases between the two ends. The CDR3 totals 15 residues. CDR1 is KGHDR and CDR2 is SFDVKD in the germline V gene. The CDR3 nucleotides are TGTGCCACCAGTGAGTTCCGGGGAGCCACAGATACGCAGTATTTT. It is translated as CATSEFRGATDTQYF.

The chain is built from TRBV27 and TRBJ2-5; possibly TRBD1 or TRBD2 for D (5 bases each). The J call could be wrong; TRBJ2-7 is a better fit for the DNA end. The CDR3 contains 14 residues. CDR1 is MNHEY, CDR2 SMNVEV, per germline (reference sequence). In nucleotides, the CDR3 is TGTGCCAGCAGTCCAAGGGACCCGAGGGGCGAGCAGTACTTC. Translating gives CASSPRDPRGEQYF.

The chain recombines TRBV9 with TRBJ2-4; D may be TRBD1 or TRBD2 (5 bases each). The J call is in doubt because the DNA end fits TRBJ2-7 better. The CDR3 runs 14 residues. Germline loops: CDR1 SGDLS, CDR2 YYNGEE. The CDR3, as DNA: TGTGCCAGCAGCGTAGACGGGGCCTACTACGAGCAGTACTTC. Residues: CASSVDGAYYEQYF.

This chain joins TRBV7-9 and TRBJ1-5; a possible D gene is TRBD1 (5 bases). Trimming removed 8 bases from V and 4 bases from J, with 15 bases in between. Germline CDR1 and CDR2: SEHNR and FQNEAQ (reference sequence). CDR3 length: 14 residues. CDR3 loop: CASPTGPGNQPQHF. The CDR3 DNA reads as TGTGCCAGCCCTACGGGGCCGGGGAATCAGCCCCAGCATTTT.

This chain joins TRBV28 and TRBJ2-4; 7 bases map to TRBD2. The J call is in doubt because the DNA end fits TRBJ2-7 better. This CDR3 is 13 amino acids long. Germline CDR1 is MDHEN and CDR2 is SYDVKM. CDR3 in DNA: TGTGCCAGCCTCATGACGAGCGGGAACGAGCAGTACTTC. Its protein is CASLMTSGNEQYF.

This rearrangement joins TRBV12-3 or TRBV12-4 to TRBJ1-5; D is possibly TRBD1 (5 bases). The CDR3 totals 14 residues. Trimming left V 6 bases short and J 3 bases short, with 12 bases between. The CDR3 sequence is CASSLGPNNQPQHF. The CDR3 coding sequence is TGTGCCAGCAGCTTGGGACCGAACAATCAGCCCCAGCATTTT.

This clonotype turned up a few times. This rearrangement joins TRBV20-1 to TRBJ2-3; no definite D call. V was clipped by 3 bases and J by 4 bases, with 11 bases between them. Germline CDR1 and CDR2: DFQATT and SNEGSKA (reference sequence). This CDR3 comprises 13 residues. CDR3 amino acids: CSARGFPADTQYF. The CDR3, as DNA: TGCAGTGCTAGGGGATTTCCGGCAGATACGCAGTATTTT.

The rearrangement joins TRBV6-2 or TRBV6-3 to TRBJ2-1; TRBD2 might be the D (6 bases). The ends were cut back, 2 bases at V and 9 bases at J, with 11 bases in the middle. Per germline, CDR1 MNHEY and CDR2 SVGEGT. The CDR3 extends over 13 amino acids. The CDR3 sequence is CASSYPAAGEQFF. The CDR3 nucleotides read TGTGCCAGCAGTTACCCGGCAGCGGGTGAGCAGTTCTTC.

The rearrangement joins TRBV7-9 to TRBJ2-7, with TRBD2 as a possible D gene (6 bases). The CDR3 sequence is 16 residues long. Germline-derived CDR1 and CDR2 are SEHNR and FQNEAQ (reference sequence). V was clipped by 2 bases and J by 5 bases, with 19 bases between them. The CDR3 here is CASSLYRGIGSDEQYF. The CDR3 DNA sequence: TGTGCCAGCAGCTTATATCGCGGGATCGGGTCGGACGAGCAGTACTTC.

The rearrangement joins TRBV20-1 to TRBJ2-3; 7 bases match TRBD2. Germline-derived CDR1 and CDR2 are DFQATT and SNEGSKA (reference sequence). This CDR3 is 15 amino acids long. The ends lost 1 base at V and 2 bases at J; junction bases unmatched: 6. DNA of the CDR3: TGCAGTGCTAGAGCGACTAGCTTGGTCACAGATACGCAGTATTTT. Translated: CSARATSLVTDTQYF.